This TCR beta chain is from a study of blood T cell repertoires in COVID-19. The wider study: Collection of acute and convalescent COVID-19 samples took place in the United States, Italy and Spain.

The CDR3 contains 14 residues. Germline CDR1 SEHNR, CDR2 FQNEAQ (reference sequence). Trimming took 1 base from V and 5 from J; bases not matched to a gene: 4. The method was immunoSEQ multiplex PCR; TCRdb's version includes in-frame clones alone and lacks a portion of them. The sample lists some 160,000 clones, approximately 90% occurring once. All enrollees were roughly 18 to 90 years old and from under 25 US areas. Cohorts were assigned according to the clinical history that participants reported. The sequence was obtained from a woman between 50 and 59 years old who had recovered from COVID-19. This chain links TRBV7-9 with TRBJ1-2, with 7 nucleotides matching TRBD1. What was sequenced was PBMCs or T cells enriched from blood (not recorded which). CDR3 bases: TGTGCCAGCAGCTTAGTGGGGACAGATTATGGCTACACCTTC. This sequence encodes CASSLVGTDYGYTF.